A selection of T cell receptor beta chains follows, all from one sample in a study of blood T cell repertoires in COVID-19. The repertoire was sequenced with immunoSEQ multiplex PCR; TCRdb's copy has only in-frame clones and lacks some. Of fewer than 200,000 clones listed, more than 80% are singletons. The sample comprised peripheral blood. These receptors all come from a woman aged 80 or older with COVID-19, enrolled during active disease. Both conserved end residues are part of each CDR3. D genes are given only for firm matches. The size entry is marked missing in some rows and otherwise reads once, few, many or a size class.

15	.	TRBV5-4	TRBJ1-1	.	TGTGCCAGCAGCCCGGGGGGCGCGGGGAACACTGAAGCTTTCTTT	CASSPGGAGNTEAFF
14	.	TRBV10-3	TRBJ1-4	once	TGTGCCACCCGCCGACAGGCCCAGGGGGAAAAACTGTTTTTT	CATRRQAQGEKLFF
16	.	TRBV3-1/TRBV3-2	TRBJ2-1	.	TGTGCCAGCAGCCAAGCGACGGCCTCGGGGTTGGGTGAGCAGTTCTTC	CASSQATASGLGEQFF
17	TRBD2	TRBV10-2	TRBJ2-1	once	TGCGCCAGCAGTCCCTGGGGCGGGAGGAGGAAGTACAATGAGCAGTTCTTC	CASSPWGGRRKYNEQFF
17	TRBD1	TRBV11-3	TRBJ1-1	few	TGTGCCAGCAGCGATCCCGGGACAGGACTTATAGACACTGAAGCTTTCTTT	CASSDPGTGLIDTEAFF
17	TRBD2	TRBV28	TRBJ2-3	.	TGTGCCAGCAGTCTAGCCCTACTGACTAGCGGCACAGATACGCAGTATTTT	CASSLALLTSGTDTQYF
16	.	TRBV7-9	TRBJ2-1	.	TGTGCCAGCAGCCCGGAGCAGTTTTTCCCCTACAATGAGCAGTTCTTC	CASSPEQFFPYNEQFF
12	.	TRBV25-1	TRBJ1-5	.	TGTGCCAGCAGTGAATTCGGGGGTACCCAGCATTTT	CASSEFGGTQHF
15	.	TRBV11-2	TRBJ1-1	.	TGTGCCAGCAGCTTAGTCTGGACAGTGAACACTGAAGCTTTCTTT	CASSLVWTVNTEAFF
16	.	TRBV5-5	TRBJ2-3	few	TGTGCCAGCAGCTTGATTTCGGCGGACTGGGCAGATACGCAGTATTTT	CASSLISADWADTQYF
16	TRBD2	TRBV7-2	TRBJ2-2	.	TGTGCCAGCAGCTCCCCCGGGAGGCTGAACACCGGGGAGCTGTTTTTT	CASSSPGRLNTGELFF
13	.	TRBV19	TRBJ2-1	once	TGTGCCAGTAGTATCCTCGTCCGCAATGAGCAGTTCTTC	CASSILVRNEQFF
15	TRBD1	TRBV6-5	TRBJ2-7	.	TGTGCCAGCAGATACTACCGGGACAGGGGCTACGAGCAGTACTTC	CASRYYRDRGYEQYF
13	.	TRBV10-3	TRBJ1-1	.	TGTGCCACCTTGGACACCTTGAACACTGAAGCTTTCTTT	CATLDTLNTEAFF
12	.	TRBV28	TRBJ1-1	.	TGTGCCAGCAAGATAGCGAACACTGAAGCTTTCTTT	CASKIANTEAFF
17	.	TRBV3-1/TRBV3-2	TRBJ1-4	.	TGTGCCAGCAGCCCGCATACCCAGGGTAGTGAAGATGAAAAACTGTTTTTT	CASSPHTQGSEDEKLFF
15	TRBD1	TRBV6-5	TRBJ1-5	.	TGTGCCAGCAGGGAGACAGGGGGGGTCGATCAGCCCCAGCATTTT	CASRETGGVDQPQHF
15	.	TRBV27	TRBJ2-1	.	TGTGCCAGCAGTAACACGGGACTCCACTACAATGAGCAGTTCTTC	CASSNTGLHYNEQFF
13	.	TRBV5-5	TRBJ1-2	.	TGTGCCAGCAGCTTGGCTCCGGGTAGTGGCTACACCTTC	CASSLAPGSGYTF
19	TRBD2	TRBV28	TRBJ2-7	once	TGTGCCAGCAGTATACAGGGGGTTCCTAGCGGGAGAGGTTCCTACGAGCAGTACTTC	CASSIQGVPSGRGSYEQYF
16	.	TRBV7-9	TRBJ1-4	.	TGTGCCAGCAGCCGGACATCAGGATCAACTAATGAAAAACTGTTTTTT	CASSRTSGSTNEKLFF
15	TRBD1	TRBV2	TRBJ1-4	.	TGTGCCAGCAGGATAGGGACAGGGTGGGATGAAAAACTGTTTTTT	CASRIGTGWDEKLFF
17	TRBD1	TRBV24-1	TRBJ2-5	.	TGTGCCACCAGTGATTTTGGGACAGGACTGAACCAAGAGACCCAGCACTTC	CATSDFGTGLNQETQHF
17	TRBD2	TRBV10-3	TRBJ2-7	.	TGTGCCATCAGTGATGTGGCGGGAGGGCCTGGTATTTACGAGCAGTACTTC	CAISDVAGGPGIYEQYF
17	TRBD1	TRBV5-8	TRBJ2-1	.	TGTGCCAGCAGCGCTGGGACAGGGGCCTTGGCATACAATGAGCAGTTCTTC	CASSAGTGALAYNEQFF
15	.	TRBV9	TRBJ2-7	.	TGTGCCAGCAGCGTGAGGGGACACTCCGGGGACGAGCAGTACTTC	CASSVRGHSGDEQYF
19	TRBD1	TRBV3-1/TRBV3-2	TRBJ1-2	.	TGTGCCAGCAGCCCAGAAGACCCGTGGGACAGCTTAGCTAACTATGGCTACACCTTC	CASSPEDPWDSLANYGYTF